This passage covers 29 T cell receptor beta chains from one sample sequenced in a study of post-analysis software for immune sequencing data (dated by TCRdb to 2014 to 2015). Their cognate antigens are unknown. Receptor amplification or capture employed PCR. The sequencer was an Illumina HiSeq 2500. To reduce PCR and sequencing biases, unique molecular identifiers were incorporated into the TCR beta cDNA libraries. TCRdb ran its own pipeline on the public reads, namely fastp trimming at Q25 and MiXCR clone calling, and kept in-frame beta chains. Every entry covers one CDR3 protein and lists the most common genes and DNA from its rows. The sample table shows a few hundred thousand distinct CDR3 sequences, and around 33% are seen once. The top ten constitute roughly an eighth of the sample. On the study overall, not on this receptor specifically: A handful of TRBV segments, including TRBV5-6, TRBV5-1 and TRBV20-1, were significantly more frequent in patients than controls.

The sample comprised blood. The receptors were sampled from a girl aged 10-17 years with multiple sclerosis.

The chain combines TRBV29-1 with TRBJ2-7; 9 bases match TRBD1. V shed 6 bases and J 2 bases; nucleotides not matched to a gene: 2. The CDR3 covers 12 residues. CDR1 is SQVTM and CDR2 is ANQGSEA in the germline V gene. The DNA for the CDR3 is TGCAGCGTGGGACAGGGCACCTACGAGCAGTACTTC. This translates into CSVGQGTYEQYF.

In this sample, this clonotype turned up many times. The V and J genes are TRBV7-9 and TRBJ2-3, with 11 positions matching TRBD2. The germline CDR1 and CDR2 sequences are SEHNR and FQNEAQ (reference sequence). V lost 5 bases, J lost 0 bases, and 7 bases stayed unmatched. CDR3 length: 17 residues. The CDR3, as DNA: TGTGCCAGCAGCCCTAAGAGACTAGCGGGGAGCACAGATACGCAGTATTTT. Its protein product is CASSPKRLAGSTDTQYF. The whole variable domain, remainder taken from reference TRBV7-9 and TRBJ2-3, is DTGVSQNPRHKITKRGQNVTFRCDPISEHNRLYWYRQTLGQGPEFLTYFQNEAQLEKSRLLSDRFSAERPKGSFSTLEIQRTEQGDSAMYLCASSPKRLAGSTDTQYFGPGTRLTVL.

The chain has TRBV6-6 and TRBJ2-1, with D perhaps TRBD2 (5 bases). The V end lost 0 bases, the J end lost 2 bases, and 11 bases lay between the germline ends. The CDR3 covers 16 residues. Per the germline V gene, CDR1 is MNHNY and CDR2 is SVGAGI (reference sequence). The CDR3 here is CASSYSKAEAYNEQFF. DNA for the CDR3: TGTGCCAGCAGTTACTCGAAGGCGGAGGCCTACAATGAGCAGTTCTTC.

The rearrangement links TRBV5-1 to TRBJ2-7, with 7 bases identical to TRBD1. The CDR3 length is 15 residues. Germline V gene sequence: CDR1 SGHRS, CDR2 YFSETQ. The V and J ends lost 4 bases and 2 bases, in that order; junction bases with no gene match: 9. CDR3 bases: TGCGCCAGCAGCGTTTACCATACAGGGGCCTACGAGCAGTACTTC. Residues: CASSVYHTGAYEQYF.

The genes are TRBV7-6 and TRBJ2-6, with D perhaps TRBD1 (5 bases). Germline V gene sequence: CDR1 SGHVS, CDR2 FNYEAQ. Between the trimmed V and J ends, which lost 5 bases and 1 base, there was a span of 15 bases. The CDR3 loop spans 17 amino acids. The CDR3 here is CASSPDSPASGANVLTF. Here the CDR3 DNA reads TGTGCCAGCAGCCCCGACAGCCCGGCGTCTGGGGCCAACGTCCTGACTTTC.

The CDR3 bases are TGTGCCAGCAGTTTAAAGGGGGTTCAGCCCCAGCATTTT. This translates into CASSLKGVQPQHF. The chain has TRBV12-3 or TRBV12-4 and TRBJ1-5; D might be TRBD1 (6 bases). The CDR3 has 13 residues. Trimming took 2 bases from V and 6 from J, leaving 8 bases between them.

This chain links TRBV7-8 with TRBJ2-7; D possibly uses TRBD1 or TRBD2 (5 bases each). Germline CDR1 is SGHVS and CDR2 is FQNEAQ. The CDR3 covers 16 residues. Trimming pared 3 bases from V and 2 bases from J, leaving 17 bases between. The CDR3 loop reads CASSFSSGTQAYEQYF. The CDR3 DNA follows: TGTGCCAGCAGCTTTAGCTCCGGGACGCAGGCCTACGAGCAGTACTTC.

The rearrangement links TRBV5-1 to TRBJ2-4; D may correspond to TRBD1 or TRBD2 (5 bases each). CDR1 and CDR2 (germline): SGHRS, YFSETQ. V lost 0 bases and J lost 8, with 6 bases in between. The CDR3 sequence is 12 residues long. The DNA of the CDR3 is TGCGCCAGCAGCTTGGTGGGGGACATTCAGTACTTC. It translates to CASSLVGDIQYF.

This clonotype was seen at least ten times. The chain combines TRBV20-1 with TRBJ1-1; 7 positions agree with TRBD1. Germline V gene lookup returns CDR1 DFQATT and CDR2 SNEGSKA (reference sequence). V was pared by 6 bases and J by 4 bases, with 8 bases of the junction left unmatched. CDR3 length equals 13 residues. CDR3 nucleotides: TGCAGTGCACCACCGACAGGGACCACTGAAGCTTTCTTT. Translating it yields CSAPPTGTTEAFF.

The V gene is TRBV20-1, the J gene TRBJ2-1, with 9 bases lining up with TRBD2. This CDR3 has 13 amino acids. The V segment lost 5 bases and the J segment 4 bases; nucleotides outside the gene matches: 3. Germline V gene data show CDR1 as DFQATT and CDR2 as SNEGSKA (reference sequence). The CDR3 reads CSASTSGYNEQFF. As DNA, the CDR3 is TGCAGTGCTTCGACTAGCGGATACAATGAGCAGTTCTTC.

The J gene is TRBJ2-7, the V gene TRBV2; D uncertain. This CDR3 has 12 amino acids. Between the trimmed V and J ends, which lost 5 bases and 6 bases, there was a span of 11 bases. The germline V gene encodes CDR1 SNHLY and CDR2 FYNNEI. CDR3 coding DNA: TGTGCCAGCAGTTTGCCCCGTCCCGAGCAGTACTTC. It translates to CASSLPRPEQYF.

This clonotype has more than one count but fewer than ten. The gene calls are TRBV20-1 and TRBJ1-1; possible D gene TRBD1, 6 bases. In germline, CDR1 is DFQATT, CDR2 SNEGSKA (reference sequence). Deletions cut 3 bases from V and 3 bases from J, with 14 bases between. The CDR3 is 14 amino acids. CDR3: CSARTGSGDTEAFF. The CDR3 bases are TGCAGTGCTAGGACGGGGTCAGGGGACACTGAAGCTTTCTTT.

This chain connects TRBV5-1 to TRBJ1-5, with TRBD1 identical over 10 bases. The germline CDR1 and CDR2 sequences are SGHRS and YFSETQ. This CDR3 has 15 amino acids. The junction had 7 bases not matched to a gene; V was cut back by 4 bases and J by 6 bases. This chain's CDR3 is CASSPTGGLPQPQHF. The CDR3 DNA is TGCGCCAGCAGCCCGACAGGGGGCTTGCCTCAGCCCCAGCATTTT.

There are a few counts of this clonotype. V and J are TRBV6-2 or TRBV6-3 and TRBJ1-2, with D maybe TRBD1 (6 bases). Germline assignment: CDR1 MNHEY and CDR2 SVGEGT. This CDR3 contains 12 residues. V was pared by 7 bases and J by 4 bases, with 10 bases between. CDR3 amino acids: CASTQGGYGYTF. CDR3 nucleotides: TGTGCCAGCACCCAAGGGGGCTATGGCTACACCTTC.

V gene TRBV6-5 combines with J gene TRBJ2-6, with D unclear. Germline CDR1 is MNHEY and CDR2 is SVGAGI. The V and J ends lost 5 bases and 0 bases respectively, with 8 bases between them. This CDR3 region has 15 residues. This chain's CDR3 is CASSLIGSGANVLTF. CDR3 sequence (DNA): TGTGCCAGCAGTCTCATAGGCTCTGGGGCCAACGTCCTGACTTTC.

As concerns this clonotype: This sequence may be a read error, since a much larger clone differs from it by one base. This CDR3 fails to terminate in the conserved phenylalanine or tryptophan, so it likely reflects a read error. J is TRBJ2-1 and V is TRBV4-3; D may be TRBD2 (5 bases). V was pared by 4 bases and J by 10 bases, with 14 bases between. This CDR3 contains 13 residues. In germline, CDR1 is LGHNA, CDR2 YSLEER. For the CDR3, the DNA is TGCGCCAGCAGCCCCTGGACGGGGTTCGAGCAGTTCTCC. Protein sequence: CASSPWTGFEQFS.

CDR3 sequence (DNA): TGCAGTGCTAGAAGGGCTACCCGGCCAGATACGCAGTATTTT. Amino acids: CSARRATRPDTQYF. V and J are TRBV20-1 and TRBJ2-3; D unresolved. CDR1 and CDR2 (germline): DFQATT, SNEGSKA (reference sequence). The V and J ends lost 2 bases and 4 bases respectively, with 13 bases between them. This CDR3 is 14 amino acids long.

The gene calls are TRBV10-3 and TRBJ2-7, with D perhaps matching TRBD1 (6 bases). Germline loops: CDR1 ENHRY, CDR2 SYGVKD. CDR3 length: 18 amino acids. Trimming shortened V by 5 bases and J by 8 bases, and 31 bases separated the two germline ends. The CDR3 DNA sequence: TGTGCCATCAGTTCAAGTGGCTCTAGCAGGGGAGACCCTACGAAGCAGTACTTC. It translates to CAISSSGSSRGDPTKQYF.

Only a few counts were recorded for this clonotype. This sequence joins TRBV13 and TRBJ2-1; D remains ambiguous. Trimming shortened V by 3 bases and J by 5 bases, and 8 bases separated the two germline ends. The length of the CDR3 is 13 residues. Germline values: CDR1 PRHDT, CDR2 FYEKMQ (reference sequence). DNA for the CDR3: TGTGCCAGCAGCTTTGGGGTAGACAATGAGCAGTTCTTC. Translated: CASSFGVDNEQFF.

This chain connects TRBV7-9 to TRBJ2-1, with 12 bases lining up with TRBD1. Unmatched junction bases numbered 13, after V lost 2 bases and J lost 5 bases. Germline lookup yields CDR1 SEHNR and CDR2 FQNEAQ (reference sequence). The CDR3 consists of 19 residues. This chain's CDR3 is CASSLNKPGQGADDNEQFF. CDR3 DNA sequence: TGTGCCAGCAGCTTAAACAAACCGGGACAGGGGGCGGATGACAATGAGCAGTTCTTC.

In regard to this clonotype: At one end the junction does not follow the germline gene, possibly because of a read error. V is TRBV29-1 and J is TRBJ2-1; D might be TRBD2 (6 bases). Germline loops: CDR1 SQVTM, CDR2 ANQGSEA. CDR3 size: 14 residues. CDR3 nucleotides: TGCAGCCTTAACCCGGGGACTTCCTACAATGGGCAGTTCTTC. This codes for CSLNPGTSYNGQFF.

The chain employs TRBV30 and TRBJ2-3; 9 nucleotides line up with TRBD2. The CDR3 has 15 residues. Germline CDR1 reads GTSNPN; CDR2 reads SVGIG (reference sequence). The V gene end was trimmed by 1 base and the J gene end by 2 bases; junction bases not matched to a gene: 4. This chain's CDR3 is CAWSGLAAYTDTQYF. The CDR3 DNA follows: TGTGCCTGGAGTGGACTAGCGGCCTACACAGATACGCAGTATTTT.

This clonotype was seen repeatedly, ten times or more. The rearrangement joins TRBV5-1 to TRBJ1-1, with D uncertain. Germline CDR1 SGHRS, CDR2 YFSETQ. V gave up 0 bases and J gave up 6 bases, with 9 bases separating them. CDR3 length: 13 residues. CDR3 DNA sequence: TGCGCCAGCAGCTTGGCGGGGAGGTCTGAAGCTTTCTTT. Residues: CASSLAGRSEAFF.

This clonotype has a handful of counts. The chain couples TRBV7-8 to TRBJ2-1; D unclear. The V end lost 4 bases, the J end lost 4 bases, and 14 bases lay between the germline ends. From germline, CDR1 is SGHVS and CDR2 FQNEAQ. The CDR3 is made up of 15 amino acids. CDR3 region: CASSSRAGPYNEQFF. The DNA of the CDR3 is TGTGCCAGCAGCTCCCGGGCAGGACCATACAATGAGCAGTTCTTC.

This chain joins TRBV6-6 and TRBJ1-4; 7 bases are a match to TRBD1. The CDR3 sequence is 15 residues long. With 6 bases clipped from V and 2 bases from J, the junction kept 6 bases outside the gene matches. The V gene's germline CDR1 is MNHNY and CDR2 SVGAGI (reference sequence). The DNA for the CDR3 is TGTGCCAGCAGCTCTCGGGACAGCACTAATGAAAAACTGTTTTTT. This translates into CASSSRDSTNEKLFF.

The chain joins TRBV6-1 to TRBJ1-1, with D perhaps TRBD1 (5 bases). V lost 2 bases to trimming and J lost 0 bases, with 10 bases between them. The CDR3 has 15 amino acids. CDR1 is MNHNS and CDR2 is SASEGT in the germline V gene. The CDR3 region is CASSESQGMNTEAFF. Written as DNA, the CDR3 is TGTGCCAGCAGTGAAAGCCAGGGAATGAACACTGAAGCTTTCTTT.

The chain employs TRBV2 and TRBJ2-3; D not resolved. Judging by the DNA end, TRBJ1-5 fits better; the J call may be wrong. Germline V gene lookup returns CDR1 SNHLY and CDR2 FYNNEI. This CDR3 region has 12 residues. The CDR3 bases are TGTGCCAGCAGTGAAACACACGATACGCAGCATTTT. This encodes CASSETHDTQHF.

This clonotype has more than one count but fewer than ten. The genes are TRBV24-1 and TRBJ2-3; D uncertain. Trimming removed 4 bases at V and 2 bases at J, with 9 bases between. CDR3 length equals 14 residues. The germline CDR1 and CDR2 sequences are KGHDR and SFDVKD. CDR3 DNA: TGTGCCACCAGTGAGGTAGGATTCACAGATACGCAGTATTTT. This encodes CATSEVGFTDTQYF.

The chain couples TRBV6-5 to TRBJ1-1, with D tentatively TRBD1 (5 bases). The CDR3 consists of 14 residues. Trimming pared 3 bases from V and 3 bases from J, leaving 11 bases between. Germline V gene data show CDR1 as MNHEY and CDR2 as SVGAGI. CDR3: CASSYEEGHTEAFF. CDR3 coding DNA: TGTGCCAGCAGTTATGAGGAGGGACACACTGAAGCTTTCTTT.